A single T cell receptor beta chain is shown here with its context. This entry comes from a study of shared clonotypes between healthy human individuals. The test was conducted at deep level. Per the authors' pipeline: Because ImmunoSEQ provided only junction sequences with no quality scores, the filtering differed. Profiling relied on immunoSEQ multiplex PCR, and the TCRdb table lists in-frame clones only, not all of them. That table gives V, J and clone size, and the DNA gave D and trimming. Of 300,000 to 350,000 clones listed, about 70% were seen once; the top ten hold more than 9%. Between the trimmed V and J ends, which lost 7 bases and 3 bases, there was a span of 19 bases. The CDR3 contains 15 residues. CDR1 and CDR2 (germline): SGHDT, YYEEEE.

The specimen sequenced was memory CD4+ T cells sorted from blood. Subset indicated: CD45RA-negative fraction. The genes are TRBV5-6 and TRBJ2-5; D is possibly TRBD2 (5 bases). The receptor's source is a man aged 25-45 years in good health. For the CDR3, the DNA is TGTGCCAGCTCCAACGGGGTCGATAGAGAAGAGACCCAGTACTTC. Residues: CASSNGVDREETQYF.